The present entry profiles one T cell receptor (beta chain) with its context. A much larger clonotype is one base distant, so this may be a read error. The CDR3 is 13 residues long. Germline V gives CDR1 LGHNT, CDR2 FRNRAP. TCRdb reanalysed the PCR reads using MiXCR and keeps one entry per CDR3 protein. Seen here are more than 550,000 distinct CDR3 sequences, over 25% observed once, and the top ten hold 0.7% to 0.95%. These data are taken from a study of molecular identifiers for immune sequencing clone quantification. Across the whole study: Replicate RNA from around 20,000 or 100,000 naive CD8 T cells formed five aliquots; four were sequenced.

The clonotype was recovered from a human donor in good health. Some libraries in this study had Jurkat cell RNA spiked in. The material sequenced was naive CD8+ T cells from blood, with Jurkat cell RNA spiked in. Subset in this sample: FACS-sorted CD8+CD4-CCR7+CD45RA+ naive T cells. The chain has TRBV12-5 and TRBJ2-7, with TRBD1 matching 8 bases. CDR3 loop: CASGPDRAYEQCF. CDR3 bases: TGTGCTAGTGGTCCGGACAGGGCCTACGAGCAGTGCTTC.